This entry lists 8 T cell receptor beta chains sequenced from one sample in a study of control samples from healthy donors and cancer patients. Clones were read by immunoSEQ multiplex PCR, and TCRdb kept only the in-frame ones, dropping some. Counted here are roughly 150,000 clones, about 91% occurring once; the ten biggest clones make up over 1.5%. The sample was blood. Every receptor here comes from a man aged 18-30 years in good health.

This clone was seen once. The gene calls are TRBV9 and TRBJ2-6; D unclear. V was clipped by 4 bases and J by 4 bases, with 12 bases between them. The CDR3 runs 15 residues. Germline CDR1 reads SGDLS; CDR2 reads YYNGEE. CDR3 bases: TGTGCCAGCAGCTCAAAGTCCTCAGGGGCCAACGTCCTGACTTTC. It translates to CASSSKSSGANVLTF.

The gene calls are TRBV6-5 and TRBJ2-2; D is undetermined. Deletions cut 2 bases from V and 7 bases from J, with 8 bases between. The germline CDR1 and CDR2 sequences are MNHEY and SVGAGI. The CDR3 runs to 13 residues. Written as DNA, the CDR3 is TGTGCCAGCAGTTACGGGCGTCTCGGGGAGCTGTTTTTT. Protein product: CASSYGRLGELFF.

This sequence joins TRBV15 and TRBJ2-3; D may match TRBD1 or TRBD2 (5 bases each). CDR3 size: 13 residues. V was trimmed by 0 bases and J by 4 bases, leaving 5 bases between them. From germline, CDR1 is LNHNV and CDR2 YYDKDF (reference sequence). The CDR3 nucleotides are TGTGCCACCAGCAGAGAGGGGGCAGATACGCAGTATTTT. It specifies CATSREGADTQYF.

The V and J genes are TRBV3-1 (or the pseudogene TRBV3-2) and TRBJ2-2, with D perhaps TRBD2 (5 bases). The CDR3 is 15 amino acids. Trimming took 0 bases from V and 3 from J, leaving 8 bases between them. The germline V gene has CDR1 LGHDT and CDR2 YNNKEL (reference sequence). The CDR3 nucleotides read TGTGCCAGCAGCCAAGATAGAGGGTACACCGGGGAGCTGTTTTTT. It codes for CASSQDRGYTGELFF.

The V gene is TRBV6-5, the J gene TRBJ2-7; 8 bases match TRBD1. CDR3 size: 16 residues. Germline CDR1 MNHEY, CDR2 SVGAGI. The trim removed 0 bases at V and 2 bases at J, leaving 6 bases unmatched. The CDR3 protein is CASSYSPGTGAYEQYF. The CDR3 DNA sequence: TGTGCCAGCAGTTACTCCCCCGGGACAGGTGCCTACGAGCAGTACTTC.

This clone was observed at least ten times. The chain has TRBV11-2 and TRBJ2-7, with D possibly matching TRBD1 (6 bases). The V gene's germline CDR1 is SGHAT and CDR2 FQNNGV. Trimming took 1 base from V and 2 from J, leaving 12 bases between them. The CDR3 is 15 amino acids. CDR3 nucleotide sequence: TGTGCCAGCAGCTTAGCGATGGGGGCGGCCTACGAGCAGTACTTC. Its protein is CASSLAMGAAYEQYF.

This chain uses TRBV30 with TRBJ1-1, with D unresolved. From germline, CDR1 is GTSNPN and CDR2 SVGIG (reference sequence). CDR3 size: 13 residues. V was trimmed by 5 bases and J by 0 bases, leaving 10 bases between them. CDR3 sequence reads: CAWSQWVNTEAFF. The CDR3, as DNA: TGTGCCTGGTCACAGTGGGTGAACACTGAAGCTTTCTTT. The whole variable domain, filled in from reference TRBV30 and TRBJ1-1, reads SQTIHQWPATLVQPVGSPLSLECTVEGTSNPNLYWYRQAAGRGLQLLFYSVGIGQISSEVPQNLSASRPQDRQFILSSKKLLLSDSGFYLCAWSQWVNTEAFFGQGTRLTVV.

This clone was counted a single time. The rearrangement joins TRBV28 to TRBJ1-5, with D perhaps TRBD1 (5 bases). The germline V gene encodes CDR1 MDHEN and CDR2 SYDVKM. Trimming stripped 6 bases from V and 6 bases from J, with 15 bases between. The CDR3 covers 14 residues. CDR3 DNA sequence: TGTGCCAGCAGAGCAGGGATTTTGATTCAGCCCCAGCATTTT. Translated: CASRAGILIQPQHF.